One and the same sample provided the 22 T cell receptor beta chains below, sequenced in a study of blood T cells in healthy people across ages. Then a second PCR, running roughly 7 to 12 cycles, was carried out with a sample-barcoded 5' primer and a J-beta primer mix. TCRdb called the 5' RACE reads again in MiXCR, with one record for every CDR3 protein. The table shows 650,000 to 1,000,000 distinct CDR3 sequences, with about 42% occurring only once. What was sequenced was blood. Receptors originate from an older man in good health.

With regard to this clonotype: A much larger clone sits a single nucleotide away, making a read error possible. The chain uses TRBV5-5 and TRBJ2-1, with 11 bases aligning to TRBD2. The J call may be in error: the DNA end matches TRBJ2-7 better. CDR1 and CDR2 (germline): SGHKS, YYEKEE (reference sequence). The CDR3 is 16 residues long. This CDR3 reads CASSSSSGREYNEQYF. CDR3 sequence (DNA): TGTGCCAGCAGCTCAAGTAGCGGGAGGGAGTACAATGAGCAGTACTTC.

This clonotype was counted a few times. The CDR3 DNA follows: TGCGCCAGCAGCTTGGGTGCAGGGCTGGAGTATGGCTACACCTTC. As protein: CASSLGAGLEYGYTF. The chain joins TRBV5-1 to TRBJ1-2, with D possibly matching TRBD1 (5 bases). CDR1 is SGHRS and CDR2 is YFSETQ in the germline V gene. The length of the CDR3 is 15 residues. V lost 0 bases and J 5 bases, leaving 14 bases between the germline ends.

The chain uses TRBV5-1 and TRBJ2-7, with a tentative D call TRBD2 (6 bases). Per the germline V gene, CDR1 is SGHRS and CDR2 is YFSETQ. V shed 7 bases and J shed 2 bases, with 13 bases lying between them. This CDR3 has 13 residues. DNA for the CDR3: TGCGCCAGCTACGGGGGAAACCCCTACGAGCAGTACTTC. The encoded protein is CASYGGNPYEQYF.

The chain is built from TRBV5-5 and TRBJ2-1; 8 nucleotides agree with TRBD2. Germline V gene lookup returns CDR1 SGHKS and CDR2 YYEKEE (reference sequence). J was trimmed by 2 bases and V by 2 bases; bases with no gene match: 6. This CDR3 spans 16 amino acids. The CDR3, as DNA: TGTGCCAGCAGCTTCCAAAACGGGGGGGCCTACAATGAGCAGTTCTTC. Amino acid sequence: CASSFQNGGAYNEQFF.

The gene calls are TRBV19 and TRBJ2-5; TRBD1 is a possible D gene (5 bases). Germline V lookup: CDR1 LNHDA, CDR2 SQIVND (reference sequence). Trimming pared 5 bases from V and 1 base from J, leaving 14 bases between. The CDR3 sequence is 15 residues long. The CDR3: CASSPTGTSQETQYF. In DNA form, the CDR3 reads TGTGCCAGTAGTCCCACAGGCACCTCCCAAGAGACCCAGTACTTC.

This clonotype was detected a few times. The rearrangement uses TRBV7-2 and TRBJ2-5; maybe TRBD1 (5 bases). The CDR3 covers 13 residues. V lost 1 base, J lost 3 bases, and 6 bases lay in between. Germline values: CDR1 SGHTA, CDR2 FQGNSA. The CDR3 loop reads CASSLGTKETQYF. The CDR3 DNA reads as TGTGCCAGCAGCTTAGGGACAAAAGAGACCCAGTACTTC.

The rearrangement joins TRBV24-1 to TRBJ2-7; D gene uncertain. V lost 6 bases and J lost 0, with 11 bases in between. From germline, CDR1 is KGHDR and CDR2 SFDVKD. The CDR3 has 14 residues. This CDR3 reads CATSSSMSSYEQYF. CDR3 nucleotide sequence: TGTGCCACCAGTTCTTCAATGAGCTCCTACGAGCAGTACTTC.

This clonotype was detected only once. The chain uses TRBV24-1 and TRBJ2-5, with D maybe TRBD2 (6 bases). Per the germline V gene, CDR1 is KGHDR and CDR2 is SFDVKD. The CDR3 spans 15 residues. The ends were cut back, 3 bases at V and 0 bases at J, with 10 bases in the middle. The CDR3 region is CATSDPGEYQETQYF. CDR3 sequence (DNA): TGTGCCACCAGTGATCCGGGAGAGTACCAAGAGACCCAGTACTTC.

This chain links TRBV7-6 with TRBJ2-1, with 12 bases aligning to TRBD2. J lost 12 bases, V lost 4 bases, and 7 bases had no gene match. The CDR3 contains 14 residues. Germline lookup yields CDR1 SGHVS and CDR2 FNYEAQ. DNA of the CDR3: TGTGCCAGCAGCTCGTCGACTAGCGGGAGAGGGCAGTTCTTC. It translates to CASSSSTSGRGQFF. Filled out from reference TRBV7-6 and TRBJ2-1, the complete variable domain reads GAGVSQSPRYKVTKRGQDVALRCDPISGHVSLYWYRQALGQGPEFLTYFNYEAQQDKSGLPNDRFSAERPEGSISTLTIQRTEQRDSAMYRCASSSSTSGRGQFFGPGTRLTVL.

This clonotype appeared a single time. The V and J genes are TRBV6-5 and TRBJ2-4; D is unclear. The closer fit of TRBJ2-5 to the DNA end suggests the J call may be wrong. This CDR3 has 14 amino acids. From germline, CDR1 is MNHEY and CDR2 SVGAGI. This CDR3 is CASSYSTPQETQYF. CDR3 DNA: TGTGCCAGCAGTTACTCGACACCCCAAGAGACCCAGTACTTC.

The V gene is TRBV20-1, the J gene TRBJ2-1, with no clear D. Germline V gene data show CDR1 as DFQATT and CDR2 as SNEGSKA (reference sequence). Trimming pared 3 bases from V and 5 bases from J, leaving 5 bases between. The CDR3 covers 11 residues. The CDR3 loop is CSASPDNEQFF. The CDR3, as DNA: TGCAGTGCTAGTCCCGACAATGAGCAGTTCTTC.

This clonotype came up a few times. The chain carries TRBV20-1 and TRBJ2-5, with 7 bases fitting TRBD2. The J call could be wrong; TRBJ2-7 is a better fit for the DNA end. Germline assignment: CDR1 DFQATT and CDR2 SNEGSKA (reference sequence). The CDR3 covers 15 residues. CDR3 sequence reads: CSAAMGGRAVGEQYF. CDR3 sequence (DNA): TGCAGTGCTGCTATGGGTGGGAGGGCCGTAGGCGAGCAGTACTTC.

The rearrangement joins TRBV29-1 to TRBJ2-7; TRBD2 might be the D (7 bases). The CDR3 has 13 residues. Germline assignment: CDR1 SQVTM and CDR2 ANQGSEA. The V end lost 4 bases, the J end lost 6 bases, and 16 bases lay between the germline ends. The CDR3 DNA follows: TGCAGCGTTGCGGCTAGCGGCAGGGGCGAGCAGTACTTC. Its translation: CSVAASGRGEQYF.

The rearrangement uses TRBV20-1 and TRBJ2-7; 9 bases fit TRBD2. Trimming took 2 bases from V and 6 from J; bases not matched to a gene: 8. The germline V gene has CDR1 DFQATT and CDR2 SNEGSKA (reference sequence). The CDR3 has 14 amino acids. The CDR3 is CSARNPSGTGEQYF. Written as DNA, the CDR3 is TGCAGTGCTAGAAACCCTAGCGGGACCGGCGAGCAGTACTTC.

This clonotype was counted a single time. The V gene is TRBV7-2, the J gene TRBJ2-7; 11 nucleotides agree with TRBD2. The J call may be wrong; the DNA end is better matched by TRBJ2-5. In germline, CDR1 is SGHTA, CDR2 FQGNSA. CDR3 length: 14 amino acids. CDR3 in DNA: TGTGCCAGCAGCCGGGGACTAGCGGAAGAGACCCAGTACTTC. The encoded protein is CASSRGLAEETQYF.

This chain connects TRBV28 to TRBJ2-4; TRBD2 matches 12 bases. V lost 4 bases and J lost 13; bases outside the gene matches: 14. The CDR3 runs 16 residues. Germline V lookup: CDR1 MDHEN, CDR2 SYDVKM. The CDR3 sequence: CASSSSRLAGVNEQYF. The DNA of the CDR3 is TGTGCCAGCAGTTCCTCTCGACTAGCGGGAGTGAATGAGCAGTACTTC.

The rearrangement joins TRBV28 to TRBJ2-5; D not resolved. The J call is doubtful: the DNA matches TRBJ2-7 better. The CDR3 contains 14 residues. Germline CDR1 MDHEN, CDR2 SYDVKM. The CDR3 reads CASALASLSYEQYF. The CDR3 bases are TGTGCCAGCGCGCTGGCCAGCCTCTCCTACGAGCAGTACTTC.

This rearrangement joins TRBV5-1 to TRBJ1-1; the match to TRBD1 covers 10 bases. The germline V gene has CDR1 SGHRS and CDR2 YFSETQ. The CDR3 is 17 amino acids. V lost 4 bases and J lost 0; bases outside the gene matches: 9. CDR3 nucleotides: TGCGCCAGCAGCCCGGTCCCGGGACAGGGGATGAACACTGAAGCTTTCTTT. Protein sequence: CASSPVPGQGMNTEAFF.

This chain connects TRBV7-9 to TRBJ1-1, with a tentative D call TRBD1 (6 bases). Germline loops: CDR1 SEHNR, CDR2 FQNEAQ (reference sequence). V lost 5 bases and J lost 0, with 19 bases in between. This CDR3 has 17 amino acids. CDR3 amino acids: CASSQLQGHNMNTEAFF. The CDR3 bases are TGTGCCAGCAGCCAACTCCAGGGGCACAACATGAACACTGAAGCTTTCTTT.

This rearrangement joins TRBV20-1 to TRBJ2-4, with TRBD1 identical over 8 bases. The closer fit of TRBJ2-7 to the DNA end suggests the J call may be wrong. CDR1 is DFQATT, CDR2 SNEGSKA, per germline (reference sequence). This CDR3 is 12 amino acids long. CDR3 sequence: CSALDRDYEQYF. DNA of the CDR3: TGCAGTGCCCTGGACAGGGACTACGAGCAGTACTTC.

In DNA form, the CDR3 reads TGTGCCAGCAGCTTCCTCGGCGCCACAGATACGCAGTATTTT. Amino acids: CASSFLGATDTQYF. The V gene is TRBV11-3, the J gene TRBJ2-3; D remains unclear. The CDR3 loop spans 14 amino acids. V gave up 3 bases and J gave up 2 bases, with 9 bases separating them. Germline V lookup: CDR1 SGHNT, CDR2 YENEEA. Filled out from reference TRBV11-3 and TRBJ2-3, the complete variable domain reads EAGVVQSPRYKIIEKKQPVAFWCNPISGHNTLYWYLQNLGQGPELLIRYENEEAVDDSQLPKDRFSAERLKGVDSTLKIQPAELGDSAVYLCASSFLGATDTQYFGPGTRLTVL.

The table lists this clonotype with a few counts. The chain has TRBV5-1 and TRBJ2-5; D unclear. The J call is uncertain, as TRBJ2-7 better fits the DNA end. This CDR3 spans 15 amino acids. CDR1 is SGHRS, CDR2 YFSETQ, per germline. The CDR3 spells CASSLDGSQYYEQYF. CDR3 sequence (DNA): TGCGCCAGCAGCTTGGACGGTTCGCAGTACTACGAGCAGTACTTC.